This T cell receptor beta chain was documented in a study of blood T cell repertoires in COVID-19. Overall study: T cells, B-cell-depleted T cells, or PBMCs provided the cDNA or gDNA that served as material.

CDR1 and CDR2 from the germline V gene are MRHNA and SNTAGT. There are 14 residues in the CDR3. The J segment lost 8 bases and the V segment lost 4 bases, leaving 5 bases of the junction unmatched. Data came from immunoSEQ multiplex PCR; TCRdb stores just in-frame clones and leaves some out. The sample holds under 250,000 clones, around 86% seen once. Enrollees, about 18 to 95 years old, lived in about two dozen US areas. In assigning cohorts, the study relied on participant-reported clinical history. Cohort 3 recovered donors had two negative PCRs, clearance, or symptom resolution. The origin of this receptor is a man aged 35-49 years who had recovered from COVID-19. The V gene is TRBV6-4, the J gene TRBJ2-1; 10 nucleotides align to TRBD2. The specimen was PBMCs or T cells enriched from blood (not recorded which). The CDR3 DNA reads TGTGCCAGCAGTGCAGCGGGAGGGAGGGATGAGCAGTTCTTC. This translates into CASSAAGGRDEQFF.